Presented here are 25 T cell receptor beta chains from one specimen sequenced in a study of shared clonotypes between healthy human individuals. Here immunoSEQ multiplex PCR was the method, and the copy in TCRdb shows in-frame clones only, minus some. The table includes about 2 million clones, roughly 96% detected once. What was sequenced was naive CD4+ T cells sorted from blood. Subset: CD45RA+ positively selected. Receptors originate from a man in his late teens or twenties in good health.

The V gene is TRBV11-2, the J gene TRBJ2-2; D might be TRBD1 (5 bases). Germline V CDR1 and CDR2: SGHAT, FQNNGV. Trimming took off 3 bases at V and 5 bases at J, with 22 bases between the two ends. This CDR3 is 18 amino acids long. The CDR3 region has the DNA TGTGCCAGCAGCTTTTCCGATTGGGGCCAGGGTCGGACCGGGGAGCTGTTTTTT. It specifies CASSFSDWGQGRTGELFF.

The CDR3 loop is CASSSGGHQPQHF. Here the CDR3 DNA reads TGTGCCAGCAGCTCTGGGGGGCATCAGCCCCAGCATTTT. The V and J genes are TRBV7-9 and TRBJ1-5; possible D gene TRBD1, 6 bases. V was clipped by 4 bases and J by 5 bases, with 9 bases between them. The CDR3 is 13 amino acids. Germline V gives CDR1 SEHNR, CDR2 FQNEAQ (reference sequence).

The chain employs TRBV2 and TRBJ2-5, with a weak D call TRBD1 (6 bases). V was clipped by 4 bases and J by 1 base, with 10 bases between them. The germline V gene has CDR1 SNHLY and CDR2 FYNNEI. This CDR3 is built from 14 residues. In nucleotides, the CDR3 is TGTGCCAGCAGTGTCAGGACAGTCCAAGAGACCCAGTACTTC. This encodes CASSVRTVQETQYF.

The genes are TRBV18 and TRBJ2-3; 10 bases agree with TRBD2. The ends lost 3 bases at V and 0 bases at J; junction bases unmatched: 12. Germline lookup yields CDR1 KGHSH and CDR2 LQKENI. The CDR3 spans 19 residues. The CDR3 region is CASSPQLAGESSSTDTQYF. For the CDR3, the DNA is TGTGCCAGCTCACCCCAGCTAGCGGGAGAGTCTAGCAGCACAGATACGCAGTATTTT.

The rearrangement uses TRBV4-1 and TRBJ1-1; TRBD1 is a possible D gene (5 bases). From germline, CDR1 is MGHRA and CDR2 YSYEKL. The CDR3 is 15 amino acids. Trimming stripped 1 base from V and 1 base from J, with 10 bases between. The CDR3 region is CASSQAQGWNTEAFF. The CDR3, as DNA: TGCGCCAGCAGCCAAGCCCAGGGCTGGAACACTGAAGCTTTCTTT.

The chain has TRBV28 and TRBJ1-2; TRBD1 matches at 7 bases. The CDR3 has 16 residues. Germline V CDR1 and CDR2: MDHEN, SYDVKM. Trimming took 4 bases from V and 0 from J; bases not matched to a gene: 8. The CDR3 sequence: CASSSLTGITNYGYTF. Here the CDR3 DNA reads TGTGCCAGCAGTTCCCTGACAGGGATCACTAACTATGGCTACACCTTC.

The rearrangement uses TRBV4-1 and TRBJ1-5; the D gene is possibly TRBD1 (5 bases). This CDR3 contains 16 residues. From germline, CDR1 is MGHRA and CDR2 YSYEKL. V gave up 1 base and J gave up 5 bases, with 15 bases separating them. The CDR3 spells CASSQAPTVNDQPQHF. The DNA of the CDR3 is TGCGCCAGCAGCCAAGCCCCGACAGTAAACGATCAGCCCCAGCATTTT.

With regard to this clone: A much larger clone lies a single base off, so this may be a read error. The gene calls are TRBV7-9 and TRBJ1-1; 7 nucleotides agree with TRBD1. The CDR3 spans 14 residues. Germline-derived CDR1 and CDR2 are SEHNR and FQNEAQ (reference sequence). The CDR3 spells CASSLLQGNAEAFF. In nucleotides, the CDR3 is TGTGCCAGCAGCCTCTTACAGGGGAACGCTGAAGCTTTCTTT.

This chain links TRBV19 with TRBJ1-1, with TRBD1 as a possible D gene (6 bases). V was trimmed by 7 bases and J by 1 base, leaving 16 bases between them. Germline-derived CDR1 and CDR2 are LNHDA and SQIVND (reference sequence). The CDR3 has 15 residues. The CDR3: CASTDGGGRNTEAFF. The DNA of the CDR3 is TGTGCCAGTACTGATGGAGGGGGGAGGAACACTGAAGCTTTCTTT.

The V gene is TRBV7-9, the J gene TRBJ1-4; 7 bases fit TRBD1. CDR1 and CDR2 from the germline V gene are SEHNR and FQNEAQ (reference sequence). The V gene end was trimmed by 6 bases and the J gene end by 10 bases; junction bases not matched to a gene: 11. The CDR3 has 14 residues. In DNA, the CDR3 is TGTGCCAGCAGTCCTGACAGGGACATCGGAAAACTGTTTTTT. Protein product: CASSPDRDIGKLFF. Full variable domain (outside the CDR3, taken from reference TRBV7-9 and TRBJ1-4): DTGVSQNPRHKITKRGQNVTFRCDPISEHNRLYWYRQTLGQGPEFLTYFQNEAQLEKSRLLSDRFSAERPKGSFSTLEIQRTEQGDSAMYLCASSPDRDIGKLFFGSGTQLSVL.

The gene calls are TRBV7-2 and TRBJ2-1, with D possibly TRBD1 on 6 matching bases. Per the germline V gene, CDR1 is SGHTA and CDR2 is FQGNSA. The V gene lost 7 bases and the J gene lost 4 bases, with 14 bases spanning the gap. The CDR3 extends over 14 amino acids. The CDR3 DNA reads as TGTGCCAGCAACTCCCGCGACAGGTACAATGAGCAGTTCTTC. Protein sequence: CASNSRDRYNEQFF. The full variable domain, completed using reference TRBV7-2 and TRBJ2-1, is GAGVSQSPSNKVTEKGKDVELRCDPISGHTALYWYRQSLGQGLEFLIYFQGNSAPDKSGLPSDRFSAERTGGSVSTLTIQRTQQEDSAVYLCASNSRDRYNEQFFGPGTRLTVL.

Regarding this clone: This sample also contains other DNA sequences that code for the same CDR3. The chain joins TRBV5-1 to TRBJ2-5, with 7 bases lining up with TRBD1. After removal of 2 bases from V and 5 bases from J, the junction contained 6 bases not matched to a gene. CDR3 size: 14 residues. Germline V gene lookup returns CDR1 SGHRS and CDR2 YFSETQ. The CDR3 DNA follows: TGCGCCAGCAGCTTACAGGGGAGTGGGGAGACCCAGTACTTC. Translating gives CASSLQGSGETQYF.

Comment on this clone: Other DNA sequences in this specimen translate into the identical CDR3. V gene TRBV11-2 combines with J gene TRBJ2-5; a possible D gene is TRBD2 (6 bases). CDR3 length: 15 residues. Germline V gene sequence: CDR1 SGHAT, CDR2 FQNNGV. V was shortened by 1 base and J by 2 bases, with 11 bases between the two germline ends. The CDR3 spells CASSLGLAGQETQYF. The CDR3 region has the DNA TGTGCCAGCAGCTTAGGCCTCGCGGGGCAAGAGACCCAGTACTTC.

The chain employs TRBV4-2 and TRBJ2-2; TRBD2 is a possible D gene (5 bases). Trimming removed 4 bases from V and 8 bases from J, with 17 bases in between. The CDR3 loop spans 15 amino acids. Germline V CDR1 and CDR2: LGHNA, YNFKEQ. This chain's CDR3 is CASSPTGIVPGELFF. CDR3 bases: TGTGCCAGCAGCCCCACGGGGATTGTACCGGGGGAGCTGTTTTTT.

This rearrangement joins TRBV11-2 to TRBJ1-5, with a weak D call TRBD1 (5 bases). Germline V gives CDR1 SGHAT, CDR2 FQNNGV. The CDR3 is made up of 16 amino acids. V gave up 2 bases and J gave up 0 bases, with 11 bases separating them. DNA of the CDR3: TGTGCCAGCAGCTTATCGGGGGGGAATAGCAATCAGCCCCAGCATTTT. Protein sequence: CASSLSGGNSNQPQHF.

This clone was observed once. This CDR3 is also generated by other DNA sequences in the sample. V and J are TRBV5-1 and TRBJ1-5; no clear D gene. Per the germline V gene, CDR1 is SGHRS and CDR2 is YFSETQ. This CDR3 contains 14 residues. V lost 4 bases and J lost 7, with 15 bases in between. The chain's CDR3 is CASSPLGGSQPQHF. The CDR3 nucleotides read TGCGCCAGCAGCCCCCTGGGAGGGAGCCAGCCCCAGCATTTT.

V gene TRBV6-5 combines with J gene TRBJ1-5; TRBD1 might be the D (6 bases). CDR1 is MNHEY and CDR2 is SVGAGI in the germline V gene. The CDR3 has 13 amino acids. V dropped 10 bases and J dropped 0 bases, with 10 bases sitting between them. In nucleotides, the CDR3 is TGTGCCACCCGCAGGGGTAGCAATCAGCCCCAGCATTTT. It yields the protein CATRRGSNQPQHF.

The rearrangement joins TRBV10-3 to TRBJ2-7; 9 bases agree with TRBD1. Losses at the gene ends were 10 bases for V and 1 base for J; bases not matched to a gene: 8. Germline V CDR1 and CDR2: ENHRY, SYGVKD. This CDR3 region has 14 residues. CDR3 sequence: CATTSGTGSYEQYF. The CDR3 DNA is TGTGCCACCACCAGTGGGACAGGGTCCTACGAGCAGTACTTC.

The rearrangement links TRBV5-4 to TRBJ2-3, with TRBD2 as a possible D gene (7 bases). CDR3 size: 19 residues. The germline V gene has CDR1 SGHNT and CDR2 YYREEE (reference sequence). Trimming took off 4 bases at V and 1 base at J, with 25 bases between the two ends. CDR3 in amino acids: CASSVRLRGPLHRTDTQYF. The CDR3 nucleotides are TGTGCCAGCAGCGTTCGATTGCGGGGGCCTCTACACCGCACAGATACGCAGTATTTT.

Turning to this clone: This same CDR3 is encoded by further DNA sequences in the sample. The chain uses TRBV15 and TRBJ2-5; TRBD1 might be the D (6 bases). Trimming stripped 0 bases from V and 5 bases from J, with 10 bases between. Germline V gives CDR1 LNHNV, CDR2 YYDKDF (reference sequence). The CDR3 has 14 residues. CDR3 bases: TGTGCCACCAGCAGAGACAGGGGAAGGGAGACCCAGTACTTC. Translated: CATSRDRGRETQYF. The whole variable domain, filled in from reference TRBV15 and TRBJ2-5, reads DAMVIQNPRYQVTQFGKPVTLSCSQTLNHNVMYWYQQKSSQAPKLLFHYYDKDFNNEADTPDNFQSRRPNTSFCFLDIRSPGLGDTAMYLCATSRDRGRETQYFGPGTRLLVL.

The rearrangement links TRBV2 to TRBJ1-4; no definite D call. V shed 3 bases and J shed 6 bases, with 11 bases lying between them. Germline V gene data show CDR1 as SNHLY and CDR2 as FYNNEI. CDR3 size: 14 residues. CDR3 nucleotides: TGTGCCAGCAGTGAGAGGAGGACTGATGAAAAACTGTTTTTT. Protein product: CASSERRTDEKLFF.

Concerning this clone itself: One junction end does not reproduce the germline sequence, and a read error may be involved. The chain uses TRBV6-5 and TRBJ1-5, with D possibly being TRBD1 (5 bases). From germline, CDR1 is MNHEY and CDR2 SVGAGI. The CDR3 loop spans 13 amino acids. CDR3 nucleotides: TGTGTCAGCCGGCAGGGCGGCAATCAGCCCCAGCATTTT. This translates into CVSRQGGNQPQHF.

V is TRBV4-3 and J is TRBJ1-1; D is undetermined. This CDR3 comprises 14 residues. CDR1 LGHNA and CDR2 YSLEER come from the germline V gene. Deletions cut 0 bases from V and 1 base from J, with 6 bases between. CDR3 nucleotide sequence: TGCGCCAGCAGCCAAGAATGGACGAACACTGAAGCTTTCTTT. This gives the protein CASSQEWTNTEAFF.

This sequence joins TRBV4-3 and TRBJ1-4; 9 bases line up with TRBD1. This CDR3 comprises 16 residues. Germline assignment: CDR1 LGHNA and CDR2 YSLEER. With 1 base clipped from V and 0 bases from J, the junction kept 0 bases outside the gene matches. The DNA of the CDR3 is TGCGCCAGCAGCCAAGGGACAGGGGCAACTAATGAAAAACTGTTTTTT. It translates to CASSQGTGATNEKLFF.

The count of this clone is one. Within the sample, other DNA sequences also encode this same CDR3. The chain has TRBV7-2 and TRBJ1-1; D gene uncertain. CDR1 SGHTA and CDR2 FQGNSA come from the germline V gene. V lost 5 bases and J 2 bases, leaving 12 bases between the germline ends. The CDR3 extends over 14 amino acids. The CDR3 region is CASSPKGGNTEAFF. The CDR3 DNA reads TGTGCCAGCAGCCCGAAGGGAGGAAACACTGAAGCTTTCTTT.